This is a list of T cell receptor beta chains from one sample in a study of cytomegalovirus exposure and HLA in healthy donors. Sequencing used immunoSEQ multiplex PCR; TCRdb keeps in-frame clones, though not all of them. Of about 350,000 clones in the sample, around 87% were seen once. The sequencing sample was made of PBMCs. These receptor sequences come from a woman aged 25 to 39 in good health and CMV-seropositive. Each CDR3 is given with its conserved first and last residue. The D gene is left open where the match is weak. Expanded clones get a size class; other rows say once, few or many, or leave the size out.

D gene: .
CDR3 length: 14
J gene: TRBJ1-2
V gene: TRBV19
clone size: many
CDR3 DNA: TGTGCCAGTAGTAGGGGCCAGGGAGGGAATGGCTACACCTTC
CDR3 protein: CASSRGQGGNGYTF

D gene: .
CDR3 length: 18
J gene: TRBJ1-6
V gene: TRBV7-6
clone size: .
CDR3 DNA: TGTGCCAGCAGCTTAGCCGCTCTCCGGAGCTCCTATAATTCACCCCTCCACTTT
CDR3 protein: CASSLAALRSSYNSPLHF

D gene: .
CDR3 length: 15
J gene: TRBJ1-6
V gene: TRBV9
clone size: .
CDR3 DNA: TGTGCCAGCAGCTACCGGGACGCCAATAATTCACCCCTCCACTTT
CDR3 protein: CASSYRDANNSPLHF

D gene: .
CDR3 length: 14
J gene: TRBJ2-7
V gene: TRBV19
clone size: .
CDR3 DNA: TGTGCCAGTAGTATGGGGCAGGGCGGCTACGAGCAGTACTTC
CDR3 protein: CASSMGQGGYEQYF

D gene: .
CDR3 length: 13
J gene: TRBJ1-2
V gene: TRBV4-3
clone size: .
CDR3 DNA: TGCGCCAGCAGCCAAGATGGTAGTAATGGCTACACCTTC
CDR3 protein: CASSQDGSNGYTF

D gene: .
CDR3 length: 16
J gene: TRBJ1-1
V gene: TRBV7-9
clone size: few
CDR3 DNA: TGTGCCAGCAGCTTATACCCCCGGCAGGGAGGCACTGAAGCTTTCTTT
CDR3 protein: CASSLYPRQGGTEAFF

D gene: .
CDR3 length: 15
J gene: TRBJ1-4
V gene: TRBV19
clone size: .
CDR3 DNA: TGTGCCAGTAGTATGCAGGGGTCAACTAATGAAAAACTGTTTTTT
CDR3 protein: CASSMQGSTNEKLFF

D gene: .
CDR3 length: 13
J gene: TRBJ2-7
V gene: TRBV25-1
clone size: .
CDR3 DNA: TGTGCCAGCAGCCCCCGCTCGGGGTCCGAGCAGTACTTC
CDR3 protein: CASSPRSGSEQYF

D gene: .
CDR3 length: 15
J gene: TRBJ1-6
V gene: TRBV6-6
clone size: .
CDR3 DNA: TGTGCCAGCAGTTACCCATGGTCTAGCGATTCACCCCTCCACTTT
CDR3 protein: CASSYPWSSDSPLHF

D gene: .
CDR3 length: 15
J gene: TRBJ1-4
V gene: TRBV6-5
clone size: .
CDR3 DNA: TGTGCCAGCAGGTACTACGGTGCAACTAATGAAAAACTGTTTTTT
CDR3 protein: CASRYYGATNEKLFF

D gene: TRBD1
CDR3 length: 14
J gene: TRBJ1-2
V gene: TRBV6-5
clone size: .
CDR3 DNA: TGTGCCAGCGAACCGGGACAGGACTACTATGGCTACACCTTC
CDR3 protein: CASEPGQDYYGYTF

D gene: TRBD1
CDR3 length: 14
J gene: TRBJ2-7
V gene: TRBV5-1
clone size: .
CDR3 DNA: TGCGCCAGCAGCTTGTATGGACAGGGCAACGAGCAGTACTTC
CDR3 protein: CASSLYGQGNEQYF

D gene: TRBD2
CDR3 length: 16
J gene: TRBJ2-1
V gene: TRBV7-9
clone size: .
CDR3 DNA: TGTGCCAGCAGCTCTCCTTCTAGCGGCTCCTACAATGAGCAGTTCTTC
CDR3 protein: CASSSPSSGSYNEQFF

D gene: TRBD1
CDR3 length: 15
J gene: TRBJ2-7
V gene: TRBV28
clone size: .
CDR3 DNA: TGTGCCAGCAGTTTATTTCGACAGGGGGTGGAAGAGCAGTACTTC
CDR3 protein: CASSLFRQGVEEQYF

D gene: .
CDR3 length: 16
J gene: TRBJ2-7
V gene: TRBV2
clone size: .
CDR3 DNA: TGTGCCAGCAGTGAATTGGTGGACAGTTTCTCCTACGAGCAGTACTTC
CDR3 protein: CASSELVDSFSYEQYF

D gene: TRBD1
CDR3 length: 15
J gene: TRBJ1-2
V gene: TRBV6-1
clone size: .
CDR3 DNA: TGTGCCAGCAGTTTCCGGACAGGGGGCGACTATGGCTACACCTTC
CDR3 protein: CASSFRTGGDYGYTF

D gene: TRBD1
CDR3 length: 15
J gene: TRBJ2-3
V gene: TRBV27
clone size: .
CDR3 DNA: TGTGCCAGCAGGGATCGACAGGGAGGCACAGATACGCAGTATTTT
CDR3 protein: CASRDRQGGTDTQYF